These T cell receptor beta chains were read from a single sample in a study of blood T cell repertoires in COVID-19. Sequenced by immunoSEQ multiplex PCR; TCRdb stores in-frame clones only, minus some. The sample carries fewer than 130,000 clones, over 75% recorded once. The sequencing input was peripheral blood. These receptors came from a woman older than 75 with acute or convalescent COVID-19. CDR3s include the opening cysteine and the closing phenylalanine or tryptophan. D genes are given only for firm matches. Only some rows state a clone size, as once, few, many or a class for expanded clones.

J gene,V gene,clone size,D gene,CDR3 DNA,CDR3 protein
TRBJ1-5,TRBV19,NA,NA,TGTGCCAGTAGGCAGGTTAGCAATCAGCCCCAGCATTTT,CASRQVSNQPQHF
TRBJ2-7,TRBV5-1,NA,TRBD1,TGCGCCAGCACCTACGGGACAGGGGGCAGCGAGCAGTACTTC,CASTYGTGGSEQYF
TRBJ1-1,TRBV19,NA,TRBD1,TGTGCCAGTAGTTTGGACAGGGGTAAAGCTGAAGCTTTCTTT,CASSLDRGKAEAFF
TRBJ2-1,TRBV2,NA,TRBD1,TGTGCCAGCAGGACGGACAGGGGAGGCGAGCAGTTCTTC,CASRTDRGGEQFF
TRBJ1-2,TRBV19,once,NA,TGTGCCAGTAGTATAGATCTGACAGCAAGGTATGGCTACACCTTC,CASSIDLTARYGYTF
TRBJ2-7,TRBV28,NA,TRBD1,TGTGCCAGCAGTTGGGACAGATCCTACGAGCAGTACTTC,CASSWDRSYEQYF
TRBJ2-7,TRBV19,once,NA,TGTGCCAGTAGGAGATCAGGGGTGAGCTCCTACGAGCAGTACTTC,CASRRSGVSSYEQYF
TRBJ2-2,TRBV14,NA,NA,TGTGCCAGCAGCCAATACTATGGACTAGGGGGAACCGGGGAGCTGTTTTTT,CASSQYYGLGGTGELFF
TRBJ2-1,TRBV5-4,once,TRBD2,TGTGCCAGCAGCTTGTTTGGCGGGGGGGCCACCTACAATGAGCAGTTCTTC,CASSLFGGGATYNEQFF
TRBJ2-7,TRBV7-9,NA,NA,TGTGCCAGCAGCTTACCCAGGGGGGAAACCTACGAGCAGTACTTC,CASSLPRGETYEQYF
TRBJ2-1,TRBV6-5,NA,NA,TGTGCCAGCAGGCTCCGGGATAAAAGTGAGCAGTTCTTC,CASRLRDKSEQFF
TRBJ2-4,TRBV20-1,NA,NA,TGCAGTGCTAGTTCCTTAGCCAAAAACATTCAGTACTTC,CSASSLAKNIQYF
TRBJ2-3,TRBV11-2,once,TRBD2,TGTGCCAGCAGCCACCTAGCGGGGGGCACAGATACGCAGTATTTT,CASSHLAGGTDTQYF
TRBJ1-4,TRBV6-4,NA,NA,TGTGCCAGAGAGGAGAGGGTCTCCAATGAAAAACTGTTTTTT,CAREERVSNEKLFF
TRBJ2-3,TRBV9,NA,TRBD1,TGTGCCAGCAGTGCGACAGGGACAGTCACAGATACGCAGTATTTT,CASSATGTVTDTQYF
TRBJ1-5,TRBV19,NA,NA,TGTGCCAGTAGTAAGGGCGGGGCGCATCAGCCCCAGCATTTT,CASSKGGAHQPQHF
TRBJ2-1,TRBV20-1,NA,TRBD1,TGCAGTGCTAGTACAGGGGGCGATGAGCAGTTCTTC,CSASTGGDEQFF
TRBJ2-5,TRBV11-2,NA,TRBD2,TGTGCCAGCAGCCCAGCTTCGTGGGGGGGTCAAGAGACCCAGTACTTC,CASSPASWGGQETQYF
TRBJ2-7,TRBV21-1,NA,NA,TGTGCCAGCAGCAAACGCCGGGTTCTCTACGAGCAGTACTTC,CASSKRRVLYEQYF
TRBJ2-5,TRBV9,NA,TRBD2,TGTGCCAGCAGCGTAGCAGGCGGGGGGGCCGGGACCCAGTACTTC,CASSVAGGGAGTQYF
TRBJ2-7,TRBV5-1,NA,TRBD2,TGCGCCAGCAGCTTGTCAAGCGGGGCTCTGTACGAGCAGTACTTC,CASSLSSGALYEQYF
TRBJ1-3,TRBV30,few,NA,TGTGCCTGGAGTGTACAAATCGGAAACACCATATATTTT,CAWSVQIGNTIYF
TRBJ2-3,TRBV4-3,NA,NA,TGCGCCAGCAGCCAAGACTCCTCCAGACTTAGCACAGATACGCAGTATTTT,CASSQDSSRLSTDTQYF
TRBJ2-7,TRBV7-9,few,NA,TGTGCCAGCAGCGGGGCCAGGGCTAGCGAAACCTACGAGCAGTACTTC,CASSGARASETYEQYF
TRBJ2-6,TRBV7-9,NA,TRBD1,TGTGCCAGCAGCGGCTACAGGAGGACAGGCTCTGGGGCCAACGTCCTGACTTTC,CASSGYRRTGSGANVLTF
TRBJ1-2,TRBV6-1,NA,TRBD1,TGTGCCAGCAGTGGTGGGACAGGGGGCCCAATTTGGTATGGCTACACCTTC,CASSGGTGGPIWYGYTF
TRBJ2-2,TRBV28,NA,TRBD1,TGTGCCAGCAGTGAGAACCGGGACAGACGTAATTTCACCGGGGAGCTGTTTTTT,CASSENRDRRNFTGELFF
TRBJ1-2,TRBV5-1,NA,NA,TGCGCCAGCAGCTACGACAGGCGCTATGGCTACACCTTC,CASSYDRRYGYTF
TRBJ1-6,TRBV30,NA,NA,TGTGCCAGACGGGGGGAATATAATTCACCCCTCCACTTT,CARRGEYNSPLHF
TRBJ2-2,TRBV28,NA,NA,TGTGCCAGCAGCCCAGACACCCTACAGGGCCGATACACCGGGGAGCTGTTTTTT,CASSPDTLQGRYTGELFF
TRBJ1-2,TRBV2,NA,NA,TGTGCCAGCAGTGAATTGGCAACCCCTAACTATGGCTACACCTTC,CASSELATPNYGYTF
TRBJ1-2,TRBV2,NA,TRBD1,TGTGCCAGCAGTGTTAGGACAGGGTTTGACTATGGCTACACCTTC,CASSVRTGFDYGYTF
TRBJ1-2,TRBV28,once,TRBD1,TGTGCCAGCAGTTTAGCCGGGACAGGTGGCTACACCTTC,CASSLAGTGGYTF
TRBJ1-5,TRBV19,once,TRBD1,TGTGCCAGTAGTGGACAGGGGTACAATCAGCCCCAGCATTTT,CASSGQGYNQPQHF
TRBJ1-2,TRBV23-1,NA,TRBD1,TGCGCCAGCGGAGGACAGGGGGCCAAAACTTATGGCTACACCTTC,CASGGQGAKTYGYTF
TRBJ2-1,TRBV27,NA,NA,TGTGCCAGCAGTTTCGGGACGGGGGTCAATGAGCAGTTCTTC,CASSFGTGVNEQFF
TRBJ1-2,TRBV6-6,NA,NA,TGTGCCAGCAGTCTTAGCGGGGACGGCTACACCTTC,CASSLSGDGYTF
TRBJ1-6,TRBV7-9,NA,NA,TGTGCCAGCAGCCCTCTTTCACCCCTCCACTTT,CASSPLSPLHF
TRBJ2-5,TRBV10-3,NA,TRBD2,TGTGCCACCCCCCGCATGTTTGCTAGCGGGGGTGAGACCCAGTACTTC,CATPRMFASGGETQYF
TRBJ2-1,TRBV4-1,NA,TRBD1,TGCGCCAGCAGCCAAGATCTGTGGGACAGGTACAATGAGCAGTTCTTC,CASSQDLWDRYNEQFF
TRBJ1-3,TRBV2,NA,NA,TGTGCCAGCAGTGTGACCCCTACTGCCCTAGCGGGAAACACCATATATTTT,CASSVTPTALAGNTIYF
TRBJ1-5,TRBV18,NA,TRBD1,TGTGCCAGCTCACCACCGGGACAGAACAATCAGCCCCAGCATTTT,CASSPPGQNNQPQHF
TRBJ1-1,TRBV6-4,once,NA,TGTGCCAGCAGCAGGACAGTTAACACTGAAGCTTTCTTT,CASSRTVNTEAFF
TRBJ2-7,TRBV28,NA,NA,TGTGCCAGTTCGGACAGAGGGTATCACTACGAGCAGTACTTC,CASSDRGYHYEQYF
TRBJ1-4,TRBV7-8,NA,TRBD1,TGTGCCAGCAGCTTAGCGGGAACAGGGGCCCCAATAACTAATGAAAAACTGTTTTTT,CASSLAGTGAPITNEKLFF
TRBJ2-1,TRBV5-6,NA,NA,TGTGCCAGCAGCCTCGGCAATGAGCAGTTCTTC,CASSLGNEQFF
TRBJ1-2,TRBV7-9,NA,NA,TGTGCCAGCAGCATGGACATCGTCTATGGCTACACCTTC,CASSMDIVYGYTF
TRBJ2-3,TRBV5-1,NA,NA,TGCGCCAGCACCAGGGATCCTAGCACAGATACGCAGTATTTT,CASTRDPSTDTQYF
TRBJ1-1,TRBV5-1,NA,TRBD1,TGCGCCAGCAGCTTGGATGTGCCGACAGGGGGAGCTTTCTTT,CASSLDVPTGGAFF
TRBJ1-5,TRBV28,NA,TRBD1,TGTGCCAGCAGTTTAACCCCCGGGACAGGGTACAATCAGCCCCAGCATTTT,CASSLTPGTGYNQPQHF
TRBJ2-5,TRBV19,once,TRBD1,TGTGCTCTACCTGCTCTCAGGGGGCAAAACACAGGGGTTGGAGAGACCCAGTACTTC,CALPALRGQNTGVGETQYF
TRBJ2-3,TRBV19,NA,TRBD1,TGTGCCAGTTGCAGGACAGGTACTAGCACAGATACGCAGTATTTT,CASCRTGTSTDTQYF
TRBJ2-3,TRBV11-2,NA,TRBD1,TGTGCCAGCAGCTTGACAGGGGGTAGGAGCACAGATACGCAGTATTTT,CASSLTGGRSTDTQYF
TRBJ2-3,TRBV5-1,NA,NA,TGCGCCAGCAGCTTGGGGCATAGCACAGATACGCAGTATTTT,CASSLGHSTDTQYF